This is a list of T cell receptor beta chains from one sample in a study of OX40 agonist ivuxolimab in advanced cancers. Libraries were prepared by immunoSEQ multiplex PCR; TCRdb keeps only in-frame clonotypes and omits some of them. The repertoire consists of around 60,000 clones, with around 77% occurring once and the leading ten covering just under 6.5%. The specimen comprised CD4+ or CD8+ T cells sorted from blood, sampled in a trial of the OX40 agonist ivuxolimab. The origin of the receptors is an adult with an advanced solid tumor such as melanoma, head and neck, liver or kidney cancer. The CDR3 runs from the conserved cysteine through the conserved F or W. The D gene is left open where the match is weak. Not all rows give a size; the values are once, few, many and, for expanded clones, a class.

cdr3_aa cdr3_nt v_call clone_size d_call j_call
CATSRGGSGTQNIQYF TGTGCCACCAGCAGAGGAGGGAGCGGGACCCAAAACATTCAGTACTTC TRBV15 NA TRBD2 TRBJ2-4
CASSAGGTSGRRAETQYF TGTGCCAGCAGCGCCGGAGGGACTAGCGGGAGGAGGGCGGAGACCCAGTACTTC TRBV5-4 NA TRBD2 TRBJ2-5
CASSFEQASLYGYTF TGTGCCAGCAGCTTCGAACAGGCCTCGCTCTATGGCTACACCTTC TRBV7-2 NA NA TRBJ1-2
CASSIIGNSPLHF TGTGCCAGTAGTATAATAGGGAATTCACCCCTCCACTTT TRBV19 few NA TRBJ1-6
CASSTTGDGYTF TGCGCCAGCTCTACAACAGGGGATGGCTACACCTTC TRBV5-1 few TRBD1 TRBJ1-2
CSSWEGWGQPQHF TGCAGCTCCTGGGAGGGCTGGGGTCAGCCCCAGCATTTT TRBV29-1 once NA TRBJ1-5
CSAFDRGATYF TGCAGTGCTTTTGACAGGGGAGCGACGTACTTC TRBV20-1 NA TRBD1 TRBJ2-7
CASSLDIGGGLETQYF TGTGCCAGCAGCTTAGATATCGGGGGGGGCCTGGAGACCCAGTACTTC TRBV11-2 NA TRBD2 TRBJ2-5
CASSRGLRETQYF TGTGCCAGTAGCAGGGGGCTCAGAGAGACCCAGTACTTC TRBV19 NA TRBD1 TRBJ2-5
CASSPLAGIQETQYF TGTGCCAGCAGCCCCCTAGCGGGGATCCAAGAGACCCAGTACTTC TRBV7-2 NA TRBD2 TRBJ2-5
CASSAPGEGVRNTIYF TGTGCCAGCAGCGCCCCCGGGGAGGGAGTAAGAAACACCATATATTTT TRBV9 NA NA TRBJ1-3
CASSPSQSGRASYEQYF TGTGCCAGTAGTCCCTCCCAAAGCGGGAGGGCCTCCTACGAGCAGTACTTC TRBV19 NA TRBD2 TRBJ2-7
CASSLNYRLHEQYF TGTGCCAGCAGTTTAAATTACAGGCTCCACGAGCAGTACTTC TRBV27 NA NA TRBJ2-7
CASSLGGSGANVLTF TGTGCCAGCAGCTTAGGAGGGTCTGGGGCCAACGTCCTGACTTTC TRBV11-3 NA NA TRBJ2-6
CATSRRTGKGSPLHF TGTGCCACCAGCAGGAGAACCGGAAAAGGTTCACCCCTCCACTTT TRBV15 few NA TRBJ1-6
CASSVVAGAYNEQFF TGTGCCAGCAGCGTAGTAGCGGGGGCCTACAATGAGCAGTTCTTC TRBV9 NA TRBD2 TRBJ2-1
CASSLGGTRNEQFF TGTGCCAGCAGTTTGGGTGGGACTAGAAATGAGCAGTTCTTC TRBV28 once TRBD2 TRBJ2-1
CASSRQGAANTEAFF TGTGCCAGCAGTCGACAGGGCGCCGCGAACACTGAAGCTTTCTTT TRBV6-5 NA TRBD1 TRBJ1-1
CATSRDLTGPGTDTQYF TGTGCCACCAGCAGAGATCTTACGGGGCCCGGCACAGATACGCAGTATTTT TRBV15 few NA TRBJ2-3
CSVEGGQGVDTQYF TGCAGCGTTGAAGGGGGACAGGGGGTAGATACGCAGTATTTT TRBV29-1 NA TRBD1 TRBJ2-3
CASSPLGTGGDGYTF TGTGCCAGCAGCCCCCTCGGGACAGGGGGCGATGGCTACACCTTC TRBV5-4 NA TRBD1 TRBJ1-2
CASSYRGGTYEQYF TGTGCCAGCAGTTACCGCGGGGGGACCTACGAGCAGTACTTC TRBV6-6 NA TRBD2 TRBJ2-7
CASSLYGSGANVLTF TGTGCCAGCAGCTTGTACGGCTCTGGGGCCAACGTCCTGACTTTC TRBV5-6 NA NA TRBJ2-6
CASSQTRQGIYEQYF TGTGCCAGCAGCCAGACGAGACAGGGGATCTACGAGCAGTACTTC TRBV6-5 NA TRBD1 TRBJ2-7
CASSPQNPNEKLFF TGCGCCAGCAGCCCACAAAATCCTAATGAAAAACTGTTTTTT TRBV5-1 NA NA TRBJ1-4
CASSGGTGAYEQYF TGTGCCAGCAGTGGGGGGACAGGGGCCTACGAGCAGTACTTC TRBV2 NA TRBD1 TRBJ2-7
CASSRTAFNVLTF TGTGCCAGCAGTCGGACAGCCTTCAACGTCCTGACTTTC TRBV6-6 NA NA TRBJ2-6
CASSYSSGGAQGSQYF TGTGCCAGCAGTTACTCAAGCGGGGGAGCCCAGGGGTCCCAGTACTTC TRBV6-6 NA TRBD2 TRBJ2-5
CASSQQGKTGNTIYF TGTGCCAGCAGCCAACAGGGGAAAACTGGAAACACCATATATTTT TRBV28 NA TRBD1 TRBJ1-3
CASSGAIAVRGEQFF TGTGCCAGCAGTGGAGCGATCGCCGTTCGGGGAGAGCAGTTCTTC TRBV2 once NA TRBJ2-1
CASSQWDSNSPLHF TGCGCCAGCAGCCAGTGGGACAGCAATTCACCCCTCCACTTT TRBV4-3 few TRBD1 TRBJ1-6
CASNGGANTGELFF TGCGCCAGCAACGGCGGGGCGAACACCGGGGAGCTGTTTTTT TRBV5-1 NA NA TRBJ2-2
CASSLYNRDVQDTQYF TGTGCCAGCTCACTTTACAATCGGGATGTTCAAGATACGCAGTATTTT TRBV18 NA NA TRBJ2-3
CASSMQDISYEQYF TGTGCCAGTAGTATGCAGGACATCTCCTACGAGCAGTACTTC TRBV19 medium-sized NA TRBJ2-7
CASRHSGTSGSHEQYF TGTGCCAGCAGACACTCCGGGACTAGCGGGAGCCACGAGCAGTACTTC TRBV27 once TRBD2 TRBJ2-7
CASSWRSSYEQYF TGTGCCAGCAGTTGGCGGAGCTCCTACGAGCAGTACTTC TRBV27 NA NA TRBJ2-7
CASSLLWEDNEQFF TGTGCCAGCTCCCTTTTGTGGGAGGACAATGAGCAGTTCTTC TRBV18 NA NA TRBJ2-1
CASSGAGSNSPLHF TGTGCCAGCAGCGGAGCAGGATCTAATTCACCCCTCCACTTT TRBV28 once NA TRBJ1-6
CASSLATENQPQHF TGTGCCAGCAGCTTAGCCACGGAAAATCAGCCCCAGCATTTT TRBV7-8 few NA TRBJ1-5
CAISESTGVDTEAFF TGTGCCATCAGTGAGTCCACAGGGGTAGATACTGAAGCTTTCTTT TRBV10-3 NA TRBD1 TRBJ1-1
CASSVGGYIQYF TGTGCCAGCAGCGTAGGAGGGTACATTCAGTACTTC TRBV9 NA NA TRBJ2-4
CSVGRAGGPREKLFF TGCAGCGTTGGAAGGGCAGGGGGGCCGCGCGAAAAACTGTTTTTT TRBV29-1 NA TRBD1 TRBJ1-4
CASSPPGGSRNTQYF TGTGCCAGTAGCCCACCCGGGGGGAGCAGAAATACGCAGTATTTT TRBV19 NA TRBD2 TRBJ2-3
CASSELAGSTGELFF TGCGCCAGCAGTGAACTAGCGGGATCCACCGGGGAGCTGTTTTTT TRBV10-2 NA TRBD2 TRBJ2-2
CASIKGEGSPLHF TGTGCCAGTATTAAAGGGGAAGGATCACCCCTCCACTTT TRBV19 NA NA TRBJ1-6
CASTEDGGRNYGYTF TGTGCCAGCACCGAAGATGGGGGGCGTAACTATGGCTACACCTTC TRBV7-9 NA NA TRBJ1-2
CASSRLAGASGEQYF TGTGCCAGCAGTCGACTAGCGGGAGCGTCGGGCGAGCAGTACTTC TRBV7-3 NA TRBD2 TRBJ2-7
CASSLQGTGELFF TGCGCCAGCAGCTTGCAGGGCACCGGGGAGCTGTTTTTT TRBV5-1 NA NA TRBJ2-2
CASSLGQWPQPQHF TGTGCCAGCAGTTTAGGGCAGTGGCCTCAGCCCCAGCATTTT TRBV7-8 NA NA TRBJ1-5
CASSVAGGITDTQYF TGTGCCAGCAGCGTAGCGGGGGGAATAACAGATACGCAGTATTTT TRBV9 NA TRBD2 TRBJ2-3
CASSRGLAGAQEQFF TGTGCCAGCTCACGCGGACTAGCGGGAGCTCAGGAGCAGTTCTTC TRBV18 NA TRBD2 TRBJ2-1
CASSHRGTNTEAFF TGTGCCAGCTCCCACCGGGGTACGAACACTGAAGCTTTCTTT TRBV18 once NA TRBJ1-1
CASSTIAEASYEQYF TGTGCCAGCAGCACCATAGCGGAGGCGTCCTACGAGCAGTACTTC TRBV6-6 NA NA TRBJ2-7
CASSLEGYNEQFF TGTGCCAGCAGCTTAGAGGGGTACAATGAGCAGTTCTTC TRBV11-1 NA NA TRBJ2-1
CASRRDNYGYTF TGTGCCAGCAGGAGGGACAACTATGGCTACACCTTC TRBV6-6 once NA TRBJ1-2
CASSGRTSGRSDTQYF TGTGCCAGCAGCGGGAGGACTAGCGGGAGGTCGGATACGCAGTATTTT TRBV9 NA TRBD2 TRBJ2-3
CASSLVGGGRTDQPQHF TGTGCCAGCAGCTTAGTTGGAGGGGGCAGGACCGATCAGCCCCAGCATTTT TRBV7-9 NA TRBD1 TRBJ1-5
CAISETAGGDTQYF TGTGCCATCAGTGAGACTGCGGGGGGGGATACGCAGTATTTT TRBV10-3 NA TRBD2 TRBJ2-3
CASSSSSSTGLNQPQHF TGTGCCAGTAGTTCCTCCTCCTCGACAGGCTTAAATCAGCCCCAGCATTTT TRBV19 NA NA TRBJ1-5